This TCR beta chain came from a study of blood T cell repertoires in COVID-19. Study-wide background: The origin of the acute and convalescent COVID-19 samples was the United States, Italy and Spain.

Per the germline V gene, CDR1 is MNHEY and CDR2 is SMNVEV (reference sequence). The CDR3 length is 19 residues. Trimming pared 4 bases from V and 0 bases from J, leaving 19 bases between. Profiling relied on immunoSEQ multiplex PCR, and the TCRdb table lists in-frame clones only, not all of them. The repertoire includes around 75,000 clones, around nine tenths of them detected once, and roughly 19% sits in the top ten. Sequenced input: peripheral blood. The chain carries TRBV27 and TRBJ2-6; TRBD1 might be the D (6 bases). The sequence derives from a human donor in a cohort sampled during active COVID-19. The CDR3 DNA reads TGTGCCAGCAGTTCTTCCTGGACAGTTATCAGCTCTGGGGCCAACGTCCTGACTTTC. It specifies CASSSSWTVISSGANVLTF.